This T cell receptor (beta chain) derives from a study of control samples from healthy donors and cancer patients. Only in-frame clones appear in the TCRdb table, and some are missing; sequencing was by immunoSEQ multiplex PCR. The sample has approximately 170,000 clones; 90% are singletons. With V trimmed by 6 bases and J by 0 bases, 20 bases remained unmatched. The CDR3 spans 21 residues. Germline assignment: CDR1 LNHDA and CDR2 SQIVND (reference sequence). V usage is TRBV19 and J usage is TRBJ1-6, with TRBD1 matching 7 bases. This TCR derives from a woman aged 50 to 60 in good health. Sequences were obtained from blood. DNA for the CDR3: TGTGCCAGTAGGCTTCCTCTGAGGGGGACAGTTCACACCTCCTATAATTCACCCCTCCACTTT. It specifies CASRLPLRGTVHTSYNSPLHF.